This TCR beta chain stems from a study of identifying expanded T cells in peripheral blood. Germline V gives CDR1 SGHNT, CDR2 YENEEA. Trimming at V came to 1 base and at J to 5 bases, leaving 4 bases not matched to a gene. The CDR3 length is 15 residues. The data were produced by immunoSEQ multiplex PCR, yet TCRdb's version contains in-frame clones alone and is incomplete. The table shows about 50,000 clones, with roughly four fifths occurring only once. This clone has a handful of counts. Material for sequencing was blood. The chain combines TRBV11-3 with TRBJ2-1, with 8 bases matching TRBD1. The receptor was derived from a person between 18 and 70 years old in good health. The CDR3: CASSLAQGANNEQFF. The CDR3 DNA sequence: TGTGCCAGCAGCTTAGCCCAGGGGGCGAACAATGAGCAGTTCTTC.